This T cell receptor (beta chain) is drawn from a study of vaccination effects on CD4 cells after COVID-19. To note about this clone: Its specificity is unknown.

Investigators separated out CD4+ T cells once less than 11 days of culture had passed. Each participant received a vaccine that was either BNT162b2 or mRNA-1273, given as two doses. The vaccine recipients had no prior SARS-CoV-2 infection, with negative nucleocapsid antibodies. This table comes from immunoSEQ multiplex PCR, and its TCRdb copy is limited to in-frame clones, with some not included. The sample contains 72,000 or so clones, around two thirds of which appear only once. The CDR3 loop spans 17 amino acids. V lost 4 bases and J lost 0, with 16 bases in between. From germline, CDR1 is MDHEN and CDR2 SYDVKM.

The V gene is TRBV28, the J gene TRBJ1-5, with D perhaps TRBD1 (5 bases). The receptor was derived from a human donor who received a COVID-19 vaccine. The sample in question was CD4+ T cells from PBMCs cultured without peptide, obtained after COVID-19 vaccination. The CDR3: CASSSNRDGYSNQPQHF. CDR3 sequence (DNA): TGTGCCAGCAGTTCTAATCGGGACGGGTATAGCAATCAGCCCCAGCATTTT.